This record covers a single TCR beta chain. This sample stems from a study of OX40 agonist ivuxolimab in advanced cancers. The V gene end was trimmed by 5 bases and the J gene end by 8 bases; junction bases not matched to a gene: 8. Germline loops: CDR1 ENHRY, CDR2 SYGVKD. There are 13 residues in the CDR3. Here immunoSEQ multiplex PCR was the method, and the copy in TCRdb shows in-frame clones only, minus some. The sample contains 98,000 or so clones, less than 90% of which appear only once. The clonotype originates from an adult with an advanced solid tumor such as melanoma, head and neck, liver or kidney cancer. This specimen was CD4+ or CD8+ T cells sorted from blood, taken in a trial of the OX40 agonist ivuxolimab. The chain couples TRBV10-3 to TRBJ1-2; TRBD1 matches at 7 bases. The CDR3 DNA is TGTGCCATCAGTACCGCAGGGGGAGGCGGCTACACCTTC. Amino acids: CAISTAGGGGYTF.